The 16 T cell receptor beta chains below come from one sample, sequenced in a study of blood T cell repertoires in COVID-19 (dated by TCRdb to 2018 to 2021). To prepare the library, the immunoSEQ multiplex PCR assay was applied. TCRdb obtained this table from immuneACCESS and retained in-frame rearrangements with V and J assigned. These tables miss some clones; where compared with another copy, unresolved V genes account for less than half of the shortfall, and the remainder is unexplained. Here the sample has about 64,000 clones; around 86% occur a single time. Around 3.5% of the sample rests with the top ten. Sample: peripheral blood. The receptors derive from a man aged 45-60 years with active COVID-19.

The genes are TRBV9 and TRBJ2-1; 9 positions agree with TRBD2. Unmatched junction bases numbered 10, after V lost 3 bases and J lost 6 bases. The V gene's germline CDR1 is SGDLS and CDR2 YYNGEE. The CDR3 totals 16 residues. CDR3 coding DNA: TGTGCCAGCAGCGCGAGCGGGACTAGCAGGGCCAATGAGCAGTTCTTC. Protein sequence: CASSASGTSRANEQFF.

Only a few counts were recorded for this clone. The genes are TRBV7-3 and TRBJ2-5; 13 bases align to TRBD2. CDR3 length: 17 amino acids. The germline V gene encodes CDR1 SGHTA and CDR2 FQGTGA. V dropped 1 base and J dropped 4; count of bases not matched to a gene: 6. CDR3 DNA sequence: TGTGCCAGCAGCTTAAGGGGGACTAGCGGGACACGAGAGACCCAGTACTTC. This encodes CASSLRGTSGTRETQYF. Full variable domain (outside the CDR3, taken from reference TRBV7-3 and TRBJ2-5): GAGVSQTPSNKVTEKGKYVELRCDPISGHTALYWYRQSLGQGPEFLIYFQGTGAADDSGLPNDRFFAVRPEGSVSTLKIQRTERGDSAVYLCASSLRGTSGTRETQYFGPGTRLLVL.

The J gene is TRBJ1-4, the V gene TRBV7-9; D gene ambiguous. Germline CDR1 SEHNR, CDR2 FQNEAQ (reference sequence). This CDR3 comprises 14 residues. V was cut by 7 bases and J by 0 bases, with 9 bases left in between. The CDR3: CASKVGATNEKLFF. The CDR3 DNA reads TGTGCCAGCAAGGTTGGAGCAACTAATGAAAAACTGTTTTTT.

This chain links TRBV29-1 with TRBJ1-1; D call uncertain. Trimming took off 5 bases at V and 4 bases at J, with 14 bases between the two ends. The CDR3 has 13 amino acids. Germline CDR1 and CDR2: SQVTM and ANQGSEA. The CDR3 nucleotides read TGCAGCGTTTCACAGCGGGGAGGCACTGAAGCTTTCTTT. Its protein product is CSVSQRGGTEAFF.

The CDR3 region is CASSFGRQGTYEQYF. Written as DNA, the CDR3 is TGTGCCAGCAGCTTCGGGAGACAGGGAACCTACGAGCAGTACTTC. The chain carries TRBV7-6 and TRBJ2-7; maybe TRBD1 (7 bases). Germline CDR1 is SGHVS and CDR2 is FNYEAQ. The germline V and J ends were trimmed by 3 bases and 2 bases, with 14 bases remaining between them. The CDR3 consists of 15 residues.

This chain joins TRBV7-3 and TRBJ2-5, with a tentative D call TRBD1 (5 bases). Germline values: CDR1 SGHTA, CDR2 FQGTGA. The CDR3 covers 14 residues. Between the trimmed V and J ends, which lost 0 bases and 5 bases, there was a span of 10 bases. Here the CDR3 DNA reads TGTGCCAGCAGCTTAACAGGGGCTGGGGAGACCCAGTACTTC. It encodes CASSLTGAGETQYF.

The rearrangement links TRBV11-2 to TRBJ1-2; 8 bases agree with TRBD1. This CDR3 comprises 17 residues. Germline trimming cut 5 bases from V and 0 bases from J; bases unmatched to any gene: 11. The germline V gene has CDR1 SGHAT and CDR2 FQNNGV. The CDR3 protein is CASSPRDRRNPNYGYTF. The CDR3, as DNA: TGTGCCAGCAGCCCCAGGGACAGGAGGAACCCTAACTATGGCTACACCTTC.

V and J are TRBV5-1 and TRBJ2-5; 9 bases line up with TRBD2. The CDR3 sequence is 14 residues long. Germline CDR1 is SGHRS and CDR2 is YFSETQ. The J segment lost 4 bases and the V segment lost 3 bases, leaving 4 bases of the junction unmatched. The DNA for the CDR3 is TGCGCCAGCAGCTGGACTAGCGCCTTAGAGACCCAGTACTTC. Protein product: CASSWTSALETQYF.

The chain uses TRBV9 and TRBJ1-4, with TRBD1 matching over 8 bases. Trimming at V came to 2 bases and at J to 6 bases, leaving 3 bases not matched to a gene. This CDR3 spans 14 amino acids. Per germline, CDR1 SGDLS and CDR2 YYNGEE. The CDR3 reads CASSVSGGHEKLFF. The CDR3 nucleotides are TGTGCCAGCAGCGTTTCAGGGGGCCATGAAAAACTGTTTTTT.

The chain links TRBV4-1 to TRBJ1-2; weak D call: TRBD1 (6 bases). Between the trimmed V and J ends, which lost 1 base and 0 bases, there was a span of 12 bases. The CDR3 sequence is 16 residues long. CDR1 is MGHRA and CDR2 is YSYEKL in the germline V gene. CDR3 protein: CASSQAADSPNYGYTF. The CDR3 DNA is TGCGCCAGCAGCCAAGCCGCGGACAGTCCTAACTATGGCTACACCTTC.

V is TRBV6-5 and J is TRBJ2-4; 11 nucleotides line up with TRBD2. In germline, CDR1 is MNHEY, CDR2 SVGAGI. The length of the CDR3 is 15 residues. V lost 5 bases and J lost 5; bases outside the gene matches: 5. The CDR3 loop reads CASSKWGLAENIQYF. The CDR3 bases are TGTGCCAGCAGTAAATGGGGACTAGCGGAAAACATTCAGTACTTC.

The chain uses TRBV27 and TRBJ2-2; 9 bases map to TRBD1. CDR1 and CDR2 (germline): MNHEY, SMNVEV (reference sequence). The CDR3 is 17 residues long. V was clipped by 0 bases and J by 3 bases; unmatched bases: 5. The CDR3: CASSLSGWTGDTGELFF. In DNA form, the CDR3 reads TGTGCCAGCAGTTTATCGGGCTGGACAGGGGACACCGGGGAGCTGTTTTTT.

The V gene is TRBV10-3, the J gene TRBJ2-7, with D perhaps matching TRBD2 (6 bases). V was cut by 2 bases and J by 2 bases, with 10 bases left in between. The CDR3 totals 14 residues. Germline V lookup: CDR1 ENHRY, CDR2 SYGVKD. CDR3 sequence reads: CAISEPRGPYEQYF. CDR3 DNA sequence: TGTGCCATCAGTGAGCCGCGGGGTCCCTACGAGCAGTACTTC.

The rearrangement joins TRBV11-2 to TRBJ2-3; 9 bases align to TRBD1. Trimming took 3 bases from V and 3 from J; bases not matched to a gene: 10. The CDR3 has 17 residues. Germline V gene lookup returns CDR1 SGHAT and CDR2 FQNNGV. Written as DNA, the CDR3 is TGTGCCAGCAGCTTGCCGACAGGGGGGGGCCGAACAGATACGCAGTATTTT. This sequence encodes CASSLPTGGGRTDTQYF.

J is TRBJ2-3 and V is TRBV5-4, with 9 bases identical to TRBD2. Germline V gives CDR1 SGHNT, CDR2 YYREEE (reference sequence). The CDR3 is 15 residues long. The junction had 3 bases not matched to a gene; V was cut back by 4 bases and J by 0 bases. CDR3 residues: CASSIAGVSTDTQYF. The CDR3 DNA reads TGTGCCAGCAGCATAGCGGGAGTTAGCACAGATACGCAGTATTTT.

The chain uses TRBV2 and TRBJ1-2; D perhaps matches TRBD1 (5 bases). Germline V CDR1 and CDR2: SNHLY, FYNNEI. The CDR3 runs 14 residues. V dropped 6 bases and J dropped 4 bases, with 15 bases sitting between them. The CDR3 sequence is CASSGIRQSYGYTF. CDR3 nucleotides: TGTGCCAGCAGCGGAATAAGACAGAGCTATGGCTACACCTTC.